This T cell receptor beta chain was found in a study of Ad26.COV2.S vaccination and SARS-CoV-2 variants. General study points: Vaccinees reportedly had broad spike-specific CD8+ and CD4+ T cell responses.

Repertoires were generated with immunoSEQ multiplex PCR, while TCRdb's copy carries only in-frame clones and drops some. Of about 350,000 clones listed, 92% are singletons. Trimming left V 11 bases short and J 0 bases short, with 13 bases between. The germline gives CDR1 MNHEY, CDR2 SVGAGI. The CDR3 is made up of 13 amino acids. In regard to this clone: Its antigen is unknown.

The specimen was peripheral blood, collected after recovery from COVID-19. The chain uses TRBV6-5 and TRBJ1-1; no reliable D call. The sequence was collected from a human donor who had recovered from COVID-19. The CDR3 sequence: CAAGNKMNTEAFF. The CDR3 nucleotides read TGTGCCGCGGGAAACAAGATGAACACTGAAGCTTTCTTT.